This TCR beta chain was obtained from a study of T cell responses to AZD1222 COVID-19 vaccine. Study-level information: Doses given second, at about 4 or about 12 weeks, were pooled. Regarding the study as a whole: Among AZD1222 vaccinees, only six were seropositive at baseline. The study found Spike-specific TCR breadth and depth rose after two AZD1222 doses.

The germline V and J ends were trimmed by 4 bases and 1 base, with 7 bases remaining between them. Germline values: CDR1 SNHLY, CDR2 FYNNEI. The CDR3 consists of 14 residues. With respect to this clone: Its cognate antigen is unknown.

Data came from immunoSEQ multiplex PCR; TCRdb stores just in-frame clones and leaves some out. The table shows some 120,000 clones, with 75% to 95% occurring only once. The source material was peripheral blood, sampled on day 0 of AZD1222 vaccination. The TCR sequence derives from an adult in good health. The chain links TRBV2 to TRBJ1-4; D uncertain. CDR3 coding DNA: TGTGCCAGCAGTGTATTAGGAACTAATGAAAAACTGTTTTTT. As protein: CASSVLGTNEKLFF.